This record covers a single T cell receptor (beta chain). The sample belongs to a study of T cells in tuberculosis. As for the study in general: A South African cohort included IGRA-negative adolescents, latently infected IGRA-positive adolescents and adults with active tuberculosis.

Sequencing was performed with immunoSEQ multiplex PCR; in TCRdb, only in-frame clones are kept and a portion is missing. This sample has some 30,000 clones, with 92% found just once. Trimming took 0 bases from V and 5 from J, leaving 11 bases between them. The CDR3 consists of 14 residues. CDR1 is SGHRS, CDR2 YFSETQ, per germline. V usage is TRBV5-1 and J usage is TRBJ1-1, with D perhaps matching TRBD1 (5 bases). The sequencing input was PBMCs. This receptor was taken from a donor aged 10 to 29 with latent tuberculosis or without tuberculosis infection. Some clones in this sample may be carry-over from other donors' samples. The CDR3 here is CASSLDAGRTEAFF. CDR3 in DNA: TGCGCCAGCAGCTTGGATGCAGGGCGGACTGAAGCTTTCTTT.